The sequence of this TCR beta chain was determined in a study of cytomegalovirus exposure and HLA in healthy donors (dated 2017 in TCRdb). Turning to the overall study: According to an earlier analysis of 587 of the donors, some 170 million T cells yielded some 120 million unique TCR beta sequences and 276 Gb of sequence data. About 280 gigabases of sequencing data and approximately 91 million unique TCR sequences made up an early release that covered approximately 700 HLA-typed donors. Among the 398 genotyped donors, 75% to 90% belonged to the genetic ancestry cluster associated with self-reported Caucasian donors. The aim of the study was to test whether cataloging public T cell receptors could identify signatures of past pathogen exposure. The study profiled the T cell repertoires of around 700 subjects by immunosequencing and related them to cytomegalovirus serostatus. Besides the first cohort of more than 650 subjects, a separate validation cohort made up of 120 different subjects was used. High-throughput TCR immunosequencing, statistical association of individual TCRs with disease status, and machine learning were combined to predict cytomegalovirus infection status. To study patterns of TCR occurrence, a later analysis re-analyzed previously published TCR beta repertoires from 500 to 850 donors and added high-resolution HLA genotyping. Rather than drawing on any new phenotypic data, the later analysis identified candidate immune exposures from TCR beta sequences and the way those sequences occurred across donors. In an earlier analysis of roughly 540 of the donors, high-throughput TCR beta sequencing was used to judge whether each TCR beta V gene segment behaved as functional or pseudogenic. Donor age, sex, ethnicity and CMV serostatus were compiled together with the repertoire data. Genome-wide SNP genotypes for about three fifths of the roughly 670 donors were used in a later genetic analysis, which treated that subset as a discovery cohort. All discovery cohort repertoires had been generated using a single sequencing platform. Class I and class II HLA loci were covered by the typing at four-digit resolution. The number of donors typed differed by locus, with roughly 620-630 for A, B, C, DRB1 and DQB1, 522 for DQA1, over 600 for DPA1, and some 450 for DPB1. Because of strong linkage in the cohort, 5 or 6 DR-DQ haplotypes were treated as single units for association and clustering. Across roughly 420 genotyped donors of the cohort, an average of approximately 240,000 unique TCR beta nucleotide sequences per donor were sequenced, and 15% to 20% of those sequences were non-productive.

Findings and caveats that apply to the study as a whole: An earlier analysis of 587 of the donors showed that most TCR beta V segments appeared in productive rearrangements either about 90% or about 30% of the time, which broadly matched IMGT annotations. In a later analysis, the rate of TCR association differed among HLA loci, with DRB1 alleles having the most associated TCRs and HLA-C alleles having the fewest. HLA typing was unavailable for some donors at each locus, so association tests used only the typed subset. Most CMV-associated TCR beta chains appeared to be HLA-restricted in a later analysis, and the HLA associations seemed to be driven largely by CMV exposure. Cytomegalovirus status was reported to be diagnosed by the classifier with high specificity and sensitivity in both the original and validation cohorts. The authors suggested that the approach could potentially be generalized to other disease states and immunological phenotypes. Linkage disequilibrium might explain the correlated functional status among segregating V segments, but an unknown experimental factor could not be ruled out. Across donors, most TCR sequences were observed very rarely, whereas some public TCRs were present in many individuals. In a later analysis, HLA-associated TCR beta chains showed more clonal expansion and lower generation probabilities than non-associated chains that were equally common. This cohort had only TCR beta chains sequenced, and the lack of alpha or paired-chain data limited which features could be detected. In a later genetic analysis, a missense DCLRE1C variant was associated with V-gene and J-gene trimming of TCR beta chains, and the association was replicated in an independent cohort. Some IMGT-functional V segments, including TRBV6-2 and TRBV6-3, could not be told apart with the 87-base-pair reads, so those segments were excluded. Roughly uniform sequencing depth across donors was assumed in presence/absence analyses, although this assumption may not hold. For the cohort, immune exposure information was limited to CMV serostatus. In a later analysis, several top co-occurrence clusters were reported to appear linked to parvovirus B19, influenza, CMV and Epstein-Barr virus. In vitro tests confirmed that three of the cytomegalovirus-associated TCR beta chains recognize cytomegalovirus antigens. A group of highly shared sequence variants was considered likely to be a technical artifact of the sequencing pipeline. A total of 150 or so TCR beta chains were listed by the study as associated with cytomegalovirus. A further reported finding was that TCR beta sequences accurately predicted the HLA-A and HLA-B alleles for most subjects in the first cohort. At a false discovery rate of 0.05, a later analysis linked fewer than 20,000 TCR beta sequences to specific HLA alleles. When HLA alleles, especially DR and DQ, strongly co-occurred, attributing TCR associations to individual alleles was difficult. Compared with the 666-donor mean, donors in an Asian-associated ancestry cluster had fewer N-insertions in productive TCRs, according to a later genetic analysis. About 17 rarely observed V segments, including chromosome 9 orphons, were excluded from the earlier analysis of about 500 of the donors because counts were too low.

On this clone itself: The clone's antigen remains unknown. Base quality data are lacking; no much larger clone is found one base away.

From its cysteine to its phenylalanine, the CDR3 spans 13 amino acids. Only the CDR3 part of the read is kept: 39 bases, read in frame from the first base. As encoded in the germline V gene, CDR1 is MNHNS while CDR2 is SASEGT. V loses 6 bases, J loses 2 bases, and the germline ends lie 8 bases apart. The library came from the immunoSEQ multiplex PCR assay. For the multiplex PCR, a mixture combining 60 forward primers for TCR Vbeta segments and 13 reverse primers for TCR Jbeta segments was used. The CDR3 region of rearranged TCR beta genes was amplified from genomic DNA by a multiplex PCR assay. The amplified TCR beta libraries were sequenced on the Illumina HiSeq System as 87-base-pair reads. The paper's data handling went like this. A later analysis tallied roughly 80 million unique TCR beta chains across the approximately 670 repertoires, and approximately 12 million of those chains were shared by two or more donors. To remove PCR and sequencing errors, raw reads were error-corrected and collapsed into unique sequences using a nearest-neighbor algorithm that merged closely related sequences. CDR3 sequences were aligned to IMGT reference sequences to assign V, D and J gene segments. For a sequence to be retained, a match of at least six nucleotides to both a V gene segment and a J gene segment was required. Rearrangements were called productive when the CDR3 lacked stop codons and stayed in frame with V and J; all others were non-productive. Following IMGT convention, CDR3 was defined as the stretch from the second conserved V-encoded cysteine up to the conserved J-encoded phenylalanine. The earlier analysis of a few hundred of the donors excluded sequences that lacked an unambiguous match to a single V gene segment. In an earlier analysis of some 590 of the donors, V segments were called functional above 56.7% productive rearrangements and were called segregating when the between-donor standard deviation exceeded 5%. To diagnose cytomegalovirus status from the catalog of TCR beta chain sequences, a statistical classification framework was built. In a later analysis, V and J genes were assigned by comparing TCR nucleotide sequences against IMGT/GENE-DB human TR gene sequences. In a later analysis, CDR3 sequences and most-parsimonious VDJ recombination scenarios were assigned using the TCRdist pipeline. In a later analysis, every TCR beta chain was defined by the combination of its CDR3 amino acid sequence and its V-gene family, and reads without a unique V-gene family were dropped. In a later analysis, approximately 640 highly shared, low-generation-probability nucleotide sequences were removed to address suspected cross-contamination and a sequencing artifact. In a later analysis, a clonal expansion index for each public chain was calculated from normalized within-repertoire ranks of inferred template counts. In a later analysis, generation probabilities were computed with a VDJ recombination model fitted to out-of-frame rearrangements, and the resulting probabilities were checked against IGoR. Hypergeometric tests were used in a later analysis to score TCR-TCR, TCR-HLA and TCR-CMV co-occurrence, with a repertoire-size bias correction applied to the TCR pairs. A later analysis estimated false discovery rates by permuting HLA or CMV assignments 20 times. In a later analysis, co-occurring TCRs were grouped with DBSCAN, and TCRdist sequence similarity was added when clustering was performed within HLA-allele-positive subsets. Co-occurrence clustering excluded repertoires with fewer than 30,000 or more than 120,000 public chains, plus five with anomalous nucleotide sharing. Imported from immuneACCESS, the table was reduced by TCRdb to in-frame sequences with V and J called. These copies leave out some clones; in studies compared against another copy, an unresolved V gene accounts for under half, and the cause of the remainder is not known. D and trimming were read from the DNA, whereas the V and J calls and clone size are those reported in that table. The sample table shows about 230,000 clones, and 78% are seen once. In total, the top ten clones hold 0.45% to 0.5% of the sample.

The cohort comprised 710 or so healthy bone marrow donors. At the time of sampling, every cohort member was nominally healthy, though immune exposures that went unrecorded were likely present. The donor tested CMV seronegative and was one of the 352 seronegative cohort members. A peripheral blood sample was collected from each donor, and TCR beta sequencing was performed on peripheral blood mononuclear cells. The Qiagen DNeasy Blood Extraction Kit was used to extract genomic DNA from the blood cell samples. The specimen sequenced was PBMCs. The rearranged chain carries TRBV6-1 and TRBJ1-5, with an unclear D gene assignment. The receptor was isolated from a boy aged 10-17 years in good health and CMV-seronegative. The bases are TGTGCCAGCAGCGCGAGTCGCAATCAGCCCCAGCATTTT. Translated, this is CASSASRNQPQHF.